The present entry profiles one T cell receptor (beta chain) with its context. Its antigen specificity is not known. Per-base quality was not reported, and no clone a single base away is much larger than it. These data belong to a study of CD8 T cells in Susac syndrome (dated by TCRdb to the late 2010s). A note on the overall study: Of the Susac syndrome patients who were sequenced, under 10 were in clinical remission while 5 or 6 had clinically active disease. At blood withdrawal, Susac syndrome patients were therapy-naive, treated with corticosteroids (with IVIg additionally given to some), or treated with IVIg alone. The study used repertoire sequencing to test whether antigen drove CD8+ T cell activation and differentiation in Susac syndrome. Findings and caveats that apply to the study as a whole: In the CD4+ T cell repertoire of Susac syndrome patients, clonal expansion was not detected. The study acknowledged that relatively few individuals were included in the TCR sequencing and HLA analysis.

RNA was extracted using the RNeasy kit, and roughly 0.5 to 1 microgram was reverse transcribed with random hexamers. The immunoSEQ multiplex PCR assay, covering 54 Vbeta and 13 Jbeta segments, was used to amplify TCR beta CDR3 regions. PCR amplification bias was corrected by using a synthetic template baseline for primer optimization and computational correction. The authors' pipeline ran thus. Only productive sequences were kept, with reads annotated to V, D and J genes according to IMGT and analyzed in immunoSEQ Analyzer. Clonality was calculated as one minus the Shannon entropy normalized by log2 of the number of productive unique sequences. For each patient and control, public and private clones were evaluated among the 100 most prevalent clones. A clone was defined as Susac-specific if it was absent from the healthy and MS cohorts, from over a thousand published viral clones and from other ImmuneACCESS disease sequences. The public reads were run again by TCRdb, first through fastp at Q25 and then through MiXCR, and only productive beta chains were kept. Records with the same CDR3 protein are collapsed into one entry carrying the most frequent genes and DNA. The V and J calls follow TCRdb's processing rather than the paper's. The sample profile shows some 150,000 distinct CDR3 sequences; approximately 96% of them were found once. The top ten hold 0.065% to 0.095% of the sample.

High-throughput TCR beta sequencing profiled peripheral blood CD8+ and CD4+ T cells from healthy donors, Susac syndrome patients and multiple sclerosis patients. The Susac syndrome patients fulfilled recently defined diagnostic criteria for either definite or probable disease. Bulk CD8+ and CD4+ T cells were purified by magnetic negative isolation, while CD8+ TEMRA cells were enriched using FACS. Blood was collected in EDTA tubes and processed within 24 hours, with PBMCs isolated through density gradient centrifugation. PBMCs destined for TCR sequencing were cryopreserved in liquid nitrogen and later thawed in a 37 °C water bath. The sorted or isolated CD4+, CD8+ and CD8+ TEMRA cells had a purity of 90% or higher. The CDR3, from cysteine to phenylalanine, totals 15 residues. The CDR3 DNA has 45 bases and is translated from base 1. The germline V gene (reference sequence) supplies CDR1 MNHNY and CDR2 SVGAGI. After removal of 6 bases from V and 0 bases from J, the junction retains 6 bases not matched to a gene.

This receptor was taken from a human donor with Susac syndrome. The sample comprised CD4+ T cells from PBMCs. The chain is assembled from TRBV6-6 and TRBJ1-2, with 8 central nucleotides matching TRBD1. The DNA reads TGTGCCAGCAGGCCCCGACAGGGGACTAACTATGGCTACACCTTC. Translated, this is CASRPRQGTNYGYTF.